The clone carrying this TCR beta chain appeared a single time. Some clones are missing from TCRdb's copy, which holds only in-frame ones; the method was immunoSEQ multiplex PCR. The top ten hold under 2% of the sample, which has hundreds of thousands of clones, roughly 70% seen once. The CDR3 sequence is 14 residues long. The ends were cut back, 0 bases at V and 2 bases at J, with 8 bases in the middle. The germline CDR1 and CDR2 sequences are SGHRS and YFSETQ. This entry comes from a study of shared clonotypes between healthy human individuals. V gene TRBV5-1 combines with J gene TRBJ1-2; D is ambiguous. Sequenced material: memory CD4+ T cells sorted from blood. Subset of the sample: CD45RA-negative fraction. This receptor was taken from a woman aged 25 to 39 in good health. Here the CDR3 reads CASSLVGRNYGYTF. The CDR3 DNA is TGCGCCAGCAGCTTGGTGGGCAGGAACTATGGCTACACCTTC.